The sequence of this T cell receptor (beta chain) was determined in a study of shared clonotypes between healthy human individuals. It was at deep level that the assay was run. Sequencing was performed with immunoSEQ multiplex PCR; in TCRdb, only in-frame clones are kept and a portion is missing. The sample yields hundreds of thousands of clones, 73% seen once. CDR3 size: 15 residues. Germline lookup yields CDR1 LNHDA and CDR2 SQIVND (reference sequence). V was cut by 6 bases and J by 4 bases, with 18 bases left in between. The chain links TRBV19 to TRBJ1-2; D is unclear. Specimen: memory CD4+ T cells sorted from blood. Regarding subset: CD45RA-negative fraction. This TCR was sampled from a woman in her twenties or thirties in good health. CDR3 nucleotide sequence: TGTGCCAGTAGAGAAACCGGGCCACGGGGCTATGGCTACACCTTC. It translates to CASRETGPRGYGYTF.